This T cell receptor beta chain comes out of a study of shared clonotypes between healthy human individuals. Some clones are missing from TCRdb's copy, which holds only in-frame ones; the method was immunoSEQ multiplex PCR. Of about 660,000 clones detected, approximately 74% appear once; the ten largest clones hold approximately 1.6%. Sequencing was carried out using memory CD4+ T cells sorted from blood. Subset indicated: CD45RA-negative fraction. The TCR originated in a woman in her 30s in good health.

The CDR3 region is CASSSYRDRLNEQFF. CDR3 nucleotide sequence: TGTGCCAGCAGTTCTTACCGGGACAGGCTCAATGAGCAGTTCTTC. The chain recombines TRBV28 with TRBJ2-1; 8 bases fit TRBD1. Per the germline V gene, CDR1 is MDHEN and CDR2 is SYDVKM. V was clipped by 4 bases and J by 6 bases; unmatched bases: 8. The CDR3 has 15 residues.